This TCR beta chain was sequenced during a study of cytomegalovirus exposure and HLA in healthy donors (dated by TCRdb to about 2017). Some background on the complete study: In an earlier analysis of around 540 of the donors, approximately 300 Gb of sequence data and 90 million to 120 million unique TCR beta sequences from about 180 million T cells were reported. An early release covering roughly 640 HLA-typed donors comprised 300 to 350 gigabases of sequencing data and around 86 million unique TCR sequences. Of the 350 to 450 genotyped donors, approximately 81% were placed in the genetic ancestry cluster associated with self-reported Caucasian donors. The study aimed to test whether cataloging public T cell receptors could reveal signatures of past pathogen exposure. The study used immunosequencing to profile the T cell repertoires of 670 or so subjects and linked those repertoires to cytomegalovirus serostatus. In addition to the first cohort of 666 subjects, a separate validation cohort of approximately 110 different subjects was used. High-throughput TCR immunosequencing, statistical association of individual TCRs with disease status, and machine learning were combined to predict cytomegalovirus infection status. A later analysis re-analyzed previously published TCR beta repertoires from about 730 donors and added high-resolution HLA genotyping to study TCR occurrence patterns. Rather than using new phenotypic data, the later analysis identified candidate immune exposures from TCR beta sequences and from how often those sequences occurred across donors. In an earlier analysis of about 590 of the donors, high-throughput TCR beta sequencing was used to judge whether each TCR beta V gene segment behaved as functional or pseudogenic. Donor age, sex, ethnicity and CMV serostatus were compiled alongside the repertoire data. A later genetic analysis used genome-wide SNP genotypes for about 60% of the roughly 700 donors, treating that subset as a discovery cohort. All discovery cohort repertoires had been generated using a single sequencing platform. Both class I and class II loci were covered by HLA typing, at four-digit resolution. Typing coverage differed by locus: A, B, C, DRB1 and DQB1 were typed in about 629-640 donors, DQA1 in roughly 510, DPA1 in over 600, and DPB1 in roughly 450. About five DR-DQ haplotypes were treated as single units for association and clustering because of strong linkage in the cohort. Among around 400 genotyped donors of the cohort, an average of around 240,000 unique TCR beta nucleotide sequences was sequenced per donor, of which roughly 17% were non-productive.

The cohort was made up of roughly 670 healthy bone marrow donors. At the time of sampling, all cohort members were nominally healthy, though unrecorded immune exposures were likely present. The donor was CMV seropositive and was included in the group of 270 or so seropositive cohort members. Every donor gave a peripheral blood sample, and the peripheral blood mononuclear cells from that sample were used for TCR beta sequencing. The Qiagen DNeasy Blood Extraction Kit was used to extract genomic DNA from the blood cell samples. Findings and caveats that apply to the study as a whole: A cluster of highly shared sequence variants was judged likely to represent a technical artifact of the sequencing pipeline. A further reported finding was that TCR beta sequences accurately predicted the HLA-A and HLA-B alleles for most subjects in the first cohort. In this cohort, only TCR beta chains were sequenced, and detectable features were limited by the absence of alpha or paired-chain data. Because some donors lacked HLA typing at each locus, the association tests relied only on the typed subset. A few of the identified cytomegalovirus-associated TCR beta chains were confirmed in vitro to be specific for cytomegalovirus antigens. A later genetic analysis reported fewer N-insertions in productive TCRs among donors in an Asian-associated ancestry cluster than the approximately 700-donor mean. Cytomegalovirus status was reported to be diagnosed by the classifier with high specificity and sensitivity in both the original and validation cohorts. Immune exposure information for the cohort was limited to CMV serostatus. The earlier analysis of some 540 of the donors excluded roughly 17 rarely observed V segments, including chromosome 9 orphons, because counts were too low. It was suggested by the authors that the approach could potentially be generalized to other disease states and immunological phenotypes. In a later analysis, HLA-associated TCR beta chains were found to be more clonally expanded and to have lower generation probabilities than equally common non-associated chains. According to a later analysis, parvovirus B19, influenza, CMV and Epstein-Barr virus appeared linked to several top co-occurrence clusters. Roughly uniform sequencing depth across donors was assumed in presence/absence analyses, although this assumption may not hold. The study gave a list of about 150 TCR beta chains associated with cytomegalovirus. According to a later analysis, TCR association rates differed among HLA loci, with DRB1 alleles showing the most associated TCRs and HLA-C alleles showing the fewest. Broadly in line with IMGT annotations, most TCR beta V segments showed up in productive rearrangements about 90% or about 30% of the time in an earlier analysis of 450 to 750 of the donors. Strong co-occurrence of HLA alleles, especially DR and DQ, made assigning TCR associations to individual alleles difficult. Linkage disequilibrium might explain the correlated functional status among segregating V segments, but an unknown experimental factor could not be excluded. In a later genetic analysis, a missense DCLRE1C variant was associated with V-gene and J-gene trimming of TCR beta chains, and the association was replicated in an independent cohort. While some public TCRs were present in many individuals, most TCR sequences turned up only very rarely across donors. In a later analysis, most CMV-associated TCR beta chains were found to appear HLA-restricted, with HLA associations seemingly driven largely by CMV exposure. A later analysis associated about 17,000 TCR beta sequences with specific HLA alleles at a false discovery rate of 0.05. Some IMGT-functional V segments, including TRBV6-2 and TRBV6-3, could not be told apart with the 87-base-pair reads, so those segments were excluded.

On this clone itself: No cognate antigen has been identified for it. Base qualities are missing; no much larger clone stands one base away.

The library came from the immunoSEQ multiplex PCR assay. A mixture of 60 forward primers for TCR Vbeta segments and 13 reverse primers for TCR Jbeta segments was used in the multiplex PCR. A multiplex PCR assay on genomic DNA amplified the CDR3 region of rearranged TCR beta genes. The amplified TCR beta libraries were sequenced on the Illumina HiSeq System as 87-base-pair reads. The published analysis was carried out like this. Across the 670 or so repertoires, a later analysis counted some 81 million unique TCR beta chains, around 11 million of which were shared by at least two donors. A nearest-neighbor algorithm error-corrected the raw reads and collapsed the reads into unique sequences, merging closely related sequences to remove PCR and sequencing errors. To assign V, D and J gene segments, CDR3 sequences were aligned to IMGT reference sequences. For a sequence to be retained, a match of at least six nucleotides was required to both a V gene segment and a J gene segment. A rearrangement counted as productive if the CDR3 had no stop codons and remained in frame with V and J, and every other rearrangement counted as non-productive. CDR3 was defined according to IMGT convention as the region running from the second conserved V-encoded cysteine to the conserved J-encoded phenylalanine. The earlier analysis of a few hundred of the donors excluded any sequence lacking an unambiguous match to a single V gene segment. An earlier analysis of roughly 590 of the donors called V segments functional above 56.7% productive rearrangements and segregating when the between-donor standard deviation exceeded 5%. A statistical classification framework was built to diagnose cytomegalovirus status from the catalog of TCR beta chain sequences. In a later analysis, TCR nucleotide sequences were compared against IMGT/GENE-DB human TR gene sequences so that V and J genes could be assigned. In a later analysis, CDR3 sequences and most-parsimonious VDJ recombination scenarios were assigned using the TCRdist pipeline. A later analysis defined each TCR beta chain by its CDR3 amino acid sequence plus V-gene family, and excluded reads lacking a unique V-gene family. As a way to deal with suspected cross-contamination and a sequencing artifact, a later analysis dropped 592 nucleotide sequences that were highly shared and had low generation probability. In a later analysis, a clonal expansion index was calculated for each public chain from normalized within-repertoire ranks of inferred template counts. In a later analysis, generation probabilities were computed using a VDJ recombination model fitted to out-of-frame rearrangements, and the results were checked against IGoR. In a later analysis, hypergeometric tests were used to score TCR-TCR, TCR-HLA and TCR-CMV co-occurrence, with a repertoire-size bias correction applied to TCR pairs. In a later analysis, false discovery rates were estimated by permuting HLA or CMV assignments 20 times. A later analysis grouped co-occurring TCRs with DBSCAN, adding TCRdist sequence similarity when clustering within HLA-allele-positive subsets. For co-occurrence clustering, repertoires with fewer than 30,000 or more than 120,000 public chains were excluded, along with about five repertoires with anomalous nucleotide sharing. Entries here come from immuneACCESS through TCRdb and include only in-frame sequences with V and J called. Some clones fail to appear in such tables; in the studies checked, an unresolved V gene covers under half of the shortfall, and the cause of the remainder is unknown. V and J calls and clone size are given by that table; D and trimming were obtained from the DNA. The sample table contains some 98,000 clones; only one count was recorded for roughly a tenth of them. The ten largest make up about 4.7% of the sample.

The CDR3, cysteine through phenylalanine, is 13 amino acids long. Just CDR3 DNA is preserved here, 39 bases in frame from base 1. CDR1 SGHRS and CDR2 YFSETQ are derived from the germline V gene. V is clipped by 6 bases and J by 4 bases, and the sequence between their germline boundaries is 14 bases long. This TCR was recovered from a middle-aged man in good health and CMV-seropositive. The material sequenced was PBMCs. The V and J genes are TRBV5-1 and TRBJ2-7; the D segment cannot be called with confidence. The CDR3 protein sequence reads: CASTLGYPYEQYF. The DNA sequence follows: TGCGCCAGCACCCTAGGTTACCCTTACGAGCAGTACTTC.